The clone carrying this T cell receptor beta chain has at least ten counts. Its specificity is not known. CDR3 length equals 15 residues. The germline V gene encodes CDR1 SGHRS and CDR2 YFSETQ. Trimming took off 7 bases at V and 5 bases at J, with 20 bases between the two ends. The record originates from a study of identical twins. Findings and caveats of the study: For out-of-frame alpha sequences shared by twins, low generation probability was in excess. Zero-insertion analyses were open to partial confounding by invariant MAIT and iNKT cells. These conclusions were based on statistical analysis (cross-sectional, not following the same donors). Models underestimated how often monozygotic twins shared out-of-frame TCR alpha.

TCRdb re-analysed the 5' RACE reads in MiXCR, keeping a single row per CDR3 protein. The sample shows 140,000 to 150,000 distinct CDR3 sequences, under 4.5% of them seen only once. The V and J genes are TRBV5-1 and TRBJ2-3; D tentatively fits TRBD1 or TRBD2 (6 bases each). The clonotype originates from a man aged 18 to 35 in good health. Sequenced input: memory T cells sorted from blood. CDR3 sequence: CASGAAGGTQDTQYF. The DNA of the CDR3 is TGCGCCAGCGGAGCCGCTGGCGGGACACAAGATACGCAGTATTTT.